What follows are 21 T cell receptor beta chains derived from one specimen sequenced in a study of control samples from healthy donors and cancer patients. Sequencing was performed with immunoSEQ multiplex PCR; in TCRdb, only in-frame clones are kept and a portion is missing. The sample lists some 250,000 clones, over 75% seen once, with 10% to 15% in the top ten. Source material: PBMCs. These receptors came from an older woman with lung cancer.

The chain uses TRBV5-1 and TRBJ1-5; perhaps TRBD1 as D (6 bases). V was shortened by 6 bases and J by 1 base, with 11 bases between the two germline ends. Germline lookup yields CDR1 SGHRS and CDR2 YFSETQ. This CDR3 region has 14 residues. The CDR3 nucleotides read TGCGCCAGCAAACAGGGTATAAGCAATCAGCCCCAGCATTTT. It yields the protein CASKQGISNQPQHF.

V and J are TRBV5-1 and TRBJ2-1; perhaps D is TRBD1 or TRBD2 (5 bases each). From germline, CDR1 is SGHRS and CDR2 YFSETQ. V shed 5 bases and J shed 5 bases, with 14 bases lying between them. The length of the CDR3 is 14 residues. The CDR3 spells CASRPGPIDNEQFF. The CDR3 DNA sequence: TGCGCCAGCAGGCCGGGACCAATAGACAATGAGCAGTTCTTC.

The gene calls are TRBV6-5 and TRBJ1-2; 7 nucleotides align to TRBD1. The CDR3 is 13 residues long. V trimming: 7 bases; J trimming: 6 bases; junction bases outside the gene matches: 8. Germline V gene sequence: CDR1 MNHEY, CDR2 SVGAGI. The CDR3: CASTPRGGDGYTF. CDR3 DNA sequence: TGTGCCAGCACTCCCAGGGGGGGGGATGGCTACACCTTC.

The chain combines TRBV4-1 with TRBJ1-2; D is unresolved. V was trimmed by 1 base and J by 3 bases, leaving 12 bases between them. The CDR3 loop spans 15 amino acids. Germline V gene lookup returns CDR1 MGHRA and CDR2 YSYEKL. The CDR3: CASSQVMRADYGYTF. For the CDR3, the DNA is TGCGCCAGCAGCCAAGTCATGAGGGCGGACTATGGCTACACCTTC.

A single count supports this clone. The chain employs TRBV4-1 and TRBJ2-5, with D perhaps assigned TRBD1 or TRBD2 (6 bases each). The V and J ends lost 4 bases and 1 base respectively, with 13 bases between them. Per germline, CDR1 MGHRA and CDR2 YSYEKL. This CDR3 has 15 residues. CDR3 residues: CASSPARGAQETQYF. CDR3 DNA: TGCGCCAGCAGCCCAGCAAGGGGGGCCCAAGAGACCCAGTACTTC.

The rearrangement joins TRBV2 to TRBJ2-3; the match to TRBD2 covers 11 bases. V shed 5 bases, J shed 2 bases, and the junction held 3 bases outside the gene matches. Germline CDR1 reads SNHLY; CDR2 reads FYNNEI. The CDR3 has 15 residues. The CDR3 region has the DNA TGTGCCAGCAGTAGACTAGCGGGGCCCACAGATACGCAGTATTTT. This translates into CASSRLAGPTDTQYF.

This chain uses TRBV24-1 with TRBJ2-1, with TRBD1 matching over 7 bases. Germline CDR1 and CDR2: KGHDR and SFDVKD. This CDR3 region has 15 residues. J was trimmed by 5 bases and V by 2 bases; bases with no gene match: 5. CDR3 sequence reads: CATSDSGQGDNEQFF. The CDR3 DNA is TGTGCCACCAGTGATTCCGGGCAGGGGGACAATGAGCAGTTCTTC.

The V call is TRBV12-3 or TRBV12-4, the J call TRBJ2-2; no definite D call. This CDR3 has 12 residues. The V end was cut by 3 bases, the J end by 8 bases, with 7 bases between. The CDR3 bases are TGTGCCAGCAGTTTCTCCTCAGGGGAGCTGTTTTTT. Protein: CASSFSSGELFF.

The rearrangement uses TRBV7-8 and TRBJ2-3, with a tentative D call TRBD1 (6 bases). Germline V lookup: CDR1 SGHVS, CDR2 FQNEAQ. Trimming removed 3 bases at V and 2 bases at J, with 9 bases between. The CDR3 extends over 14 amino acids. The CDR3 region is CASSLDSHTDTQYF. CDR3 bases: TGTGCCAGCAGCTTGGACAGCCACACAGATACGCAGTATTTT.

V is TRBV5-4 and J is TRBJ2-5; D unclear. This CDR3 has 14 amino acids. Trimming cost V 3 bases and J 5 bases, with 14 bases left between them. CDR1 and CDR2 from the germline V gene are SGHNT and YYREEE (reference sequence). As DNA, the CDR3 is TGTGCCAGCAGCTCCCCGAGGCCCGAGGAGACCCAGTACTTC. Amino acid sequence: CASSSPRPEETQYF.

The V gene is TRBV19, the J gene TRBJ1-1; D uncertain. The length of the CDR3 is 13 residues. The V end was cut by 4 bases, the J end by 3 bases, with 9 bases between. Germline CDR1 reads LNHDA; CDR2 reads SQIVND (reference sequence). As DNA, the CDR3 is TGTGCCAGTAGTACGGGTTCTGACACTGAAGCTTTCTTT. This gives the protein CASSTGSDTEAFF.

The V and J genes are TRBV7-8 and TRBJ1-5; D may be TRBD1 (5 bases). V lost 1 base and J 5 bases, leaving 15 bases between the germline ends. CDR1 and CDR2 from the germline V gene are SGHVS and FQNEAQ. The CDR3 is 16 amino acids. The CDR3, as DNA: TGTGCCAGCAGCTTAGAGGGACGAAACATTGATCAGCCCCAGCATTTT. As protein: CASSLEGRNIDQPQHF.

The chain employs TRBV2 and TRBJ1-1; possibly TRBD1 for D (5 bases). Germline CDR1 reads SNHLY; CDR2 reads FYNNEI. The CDR3 covers 14 residues. The V end was cut by 7 bases, the J end by 0 bases, with 12 bases between. CDR3 DNA: TGTGCCAGCAACGAGGGGACCTTGAACACTGAAGCTTTCTTT. Protein: CASNEGTLNTEAFF.

This clone was found once. This sequence joins TRBV9 and TRBJ2-7; no clear D gene. The CDR3 length is 14 residues. Trimming cost V 0 bases and J 1 base, with 8 bases left between them. From germline, CDR1 is SGDLS and CDR2 YYNGEE. The CDR3 DNA follows: TGTGCCAGCAGCGTAGAGCTTCATTCCTACGAGCAGTACTTC. It translates to CASSVELHSYEQYF.

This clone appeared a few times. This CDR3 is also generated by other DNA sequences in the sample. The chain links TRBV4-2 to TRBJ2-3; D might be TRBD2 (6 bases). V was trimmed by 1 base and J by 4 bases, leaving 6 bases between them. This CDR3 comprises 13 residues. Germline V lookup: CDR1 LGHNA, CDR2 YNFKEQ. CDR3 nucleotides: TGTGCCAGCAGCCAAGGACTAGCAGATACGCAGTATTTT. It is translated as CASSQGLADTQYF.

The CDR3 protein is CASTPTGQGLTEAFF. As DNA, the CDR3 is TGTGCCAGCACCCCTACGGGACAGGGTCTGACTGAAGCTTTCTTT. V usage is TRBV2 and J usage is TRBJ1-1, with 9 bases identical to TRBD1. The CDR3 has 15 amino acids. The V segment lost 7 bases and the J segment 5 bases; nucleotides outside the gene matches: 11. Germline assignment: CDR1 SNHLY and CDR2 FYNNEI.

The V call is TRBV6-5, the J call TRBJ2-1; possibly TRBD1 or TRBD2 for D (5 bases each). Trimming took off 7 bases at V and 9 bases at J, with 22 bases between the two ends. Germline V gives CDR1 MNHEY, CDR2 SVGAGI. The CDR3 is 15 amino acids. CDR3: CASIALGTQAPEQFF. The CDR3 DNA reads TGTGCCAGCATAGCCCTAGGGACCCAGGCCCCTGAGCAGTTCTTC.

This clone has only one observation. The genes are TRBV7-3 and TRBJ1-2; weak D call: TRBD1 (6 bases). V was pared by 5 bases and J by 7 bases, with 14 bases between. Per germline, CDR1 SGHTA and CDR2 FQGTGA. The CDR3 contains 13 residues. The CDR3 protein is CASSPGVLGGYTF. CDR3 nucleotide sequence: TGTGCCAGCAGCCCAGGGGTACTAGGTGGCTACACCTTC.

This chain connects TRBV11-2 to TRBJ1-6, with a weak D call TRBD1 (5 bases). Trimming pared 1 base from V and 7 bases from J, leaving 11 bases between. Germline V CDR1 and CDR2: SGHAT, FQNNGV. The CDR3 runs 15 residues. The CDR3 is CASSLGPTANSPLHF. The CDR3 nucleotides read TGTGCCAGCAGCTTAGGACCGACAGCGAATTCACCCCTCCACTTT.

The chain is built from TRBV28 and TRBJ1-1; a weak D match, TRBD1 (6 bases). In germline, CDR1 is MDHEN, CDR2 SYDVKM. The CDR3 contains 14 residues. The germline V and J ends were trimmed by 5 bases and 1 base, with 11 bases remaining between them. CDR3 nucleotides: TGTGCCAGCAGTCTCGGAGGGGGGAACACTGAAGCTTTCTTT. Translation: CASSLGGGNTEAFF. Drawing the rest from reference TRBV28 and TRBJ1-1, the complete variable domain is DVKVTQSSRYLVKRTGEKVFLECVQDMDHENMFWYRQDPGLGLRLIYFSYDVKMKEKGDIPEGYSVSREKKERFSLILESASTNQTSMYLCASSLGGGNTEAFFGQGTRLTVV.

This clone was recorded many times. This chain uses TRBV4-1 with TRBJ2-7; 7 bases align to TRBD2. CDR1 and CDR2 from the germline V gene are MGHRA and YSYEKL. V shed 6 bases and J 6 bases; nucleotides not matched to a gene: 8. The CDR3 runs 13 residues. CDR3 DNA: TGCGCCAGCAGTTGGGCCCCGGGGGGCGAGCAGTACTTC. As protein: CASSWAPGGEQYF.